These 3 T cell receptor beta chains came from one sample sequenced in a study of T-cell reconstitution after alpha-beta-depleted transplantation in children. TCRbeta library construction was performed incorporating unique molecular identifiers. TCRdb independently ran MiXCR on the PCR reads; one entry per CDR3 protein. This table holds 700,000 to 850,000 distinct CDR3 sequences, 15% to 20% found once. Sequenced material: PBMCs, mostly from graft donor cells, taken 360 days after TCRalphabeta/CD19-depleted stem cell transplant. These receptors were taken from a male patient aged 5 to 17 who had a stem cell transplant for acute lymphoblastic leukemia, so the T cells may come from the graft donor.

V is TRBV11-2 and J is TRBJ2-1; D possibly uses TRBD1 or TRBD2 (5 bases each). Trimming removed 1 base at V and 4 bases at J, with 29 bases between. The germline gives CDR1 SGHAT, CDR2 FQNNGV. The CDR3 length is 21 residues. DNA of the CDR3: TGTGCCAGCAGCTTAGGGTATTGGGGCGGGTACTTCTTTAGCTGGTACAATGAGCAGTTCTTC. Amino acids: CASSLGYWGGYFFSWYNEQFF.

This clonotype was counted a few times. The chain links TRBV24-1 to TRBJ1-5; unclear D gene. The CDR3 runs 12 residues. In germline, CDR1 is KGHDR, CDR2 SFDVKD. V lost 3 bases, J lost 5 bases, and 4 bases lay in between. The CDR3 DNA reads as TGTGCCACCAGTGATGGGCATCAGCCCCAGCATTTT. Protein product: CATSDGHQPQHF.

This clonotype has a single count. The chain links TRBV2 to TRBJ2-7, with D possibly matching TRBD1 (6 bases). With 10 bases removed from V and 1 base from J, the gap between germline ends came to 17 bases. Per the germline V gene, CDR1 is SNHLY and CDR2 is FYNNEI. This CDR3 has 14 amino acids. The CDR3 loop reads CATEPGTNSYEQYF. As DNA, the CDR3 is TGTGCCACCGAACCGGGGACAAATTCCTACGAGCAGTACTTC.